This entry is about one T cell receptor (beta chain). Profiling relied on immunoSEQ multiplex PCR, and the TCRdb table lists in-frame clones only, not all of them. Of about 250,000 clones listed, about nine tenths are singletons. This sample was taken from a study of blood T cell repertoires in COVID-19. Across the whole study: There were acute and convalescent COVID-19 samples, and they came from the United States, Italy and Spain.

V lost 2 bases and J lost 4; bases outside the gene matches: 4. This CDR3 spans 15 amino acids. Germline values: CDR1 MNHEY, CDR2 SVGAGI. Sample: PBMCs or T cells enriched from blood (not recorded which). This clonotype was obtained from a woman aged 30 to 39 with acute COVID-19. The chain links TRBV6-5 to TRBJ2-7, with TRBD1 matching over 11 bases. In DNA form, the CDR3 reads TGTGCCAGCAGTTACGGACAGGGGGCTACGTACGAGCAGTACTTC. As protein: CASSYGQGATYEQYF.